This TCR beta chain was recorded in a study of blood T cells in healthy people across ages. Study-wide points: Estimates based on one million T cells were treated as lower bounds. TCR beta diversity, measured per million T cells, fell in a roughly linear way with age. Donor CMV infection status was unknown, possibly confounding age-related changes in expanded clonotypes.

The donors, all healthy, were Caucasians living in Russia, aged roughly 6 to 100. A note on this clonotype: Its cognate antigen is unknown.

A sample-barcoded 5' primer and a J-beta primer mix were used in a second PCR of about 7 to 12 cycles. TCRdb used MiXCR to reprocess the 5' RACE reads, holding one entry per CDR3 protein. The sample lists about 640,000 distinct CDR3 sequences; around three fifths were seen once. The CDR3 consists of 13 residues. J was trimmed by 8 bases and V by 8 bases; bases with no gene match: 6. The germline CDR1 and CDR2 sequences are MNHNY and SVGAGI (reference sequence). The sample taken for sequencing was blood. The V gene is TRBV6-6, the J gene TRBJ1-6, with 7 nucleotides matching TRBD1. The receptor's source is a man in his fifties or sixties in good health. CDR3 nucleotides: TGTGCCAGCCGACAGGGAACCGATTCACCCCTCCACTTT. Protein product: CASRQGTDSPLHF.